The 23 T cell receptor beta chains below were found in one sample sequenced in a study of blood T cells in healthy people across ages. Then a second PCR, running roughly 6 to 11 cycles, was carried out with a sample-barcoded 5' primer and a J-beta primer mix. TCRdb passed the 5' RACE reads through MiXCR, listing each CDR3 protein once. Among hundreds of thousands of distinct CDR3 sequences, roughly 25% were seen once, and the ten largest hold around 9.2%. In addition, the sample was reused for a study of T cells of mothers and their children.

The source material was blood. The origin of the receptors is a boy aged 5-17 years in good health.

Concerning this clonotype: The junction departs from the called germline gene at one end, perhaps through a read error. The chain couples TRBV11-2 to TRBJ1-2, with a tentative D call TRBD1 (5 bases). The germline V gene has CDR1 SGHAT and CDR2 FQNNGV. This CDR3 spans 13 amino acids. The CDR3 here is CDSSLGARDGYTF. The CDR3 DNA reads TGTGACAGCAGCTTAGGGGCCAGAGATGGCTACACCTTC.

This clonotype was detected a few times. The CDR3 region is CATGLGNEQYF. The DNA of the CDR3 is TGTGCCACGGGACTAGGGAACGAGCAGTACTTC. This chain uses TRBV7-8 with TRBJ2-7; TRBD2 matches at 8 bases. Looked up from germline, CDR1 is SGHVS and CDR2 is FQNEAQ. The CDR3 contains 11 residues. The V gene end was trimmed by 10 bases and the J gene end by 5 bases; junction bases not matched to a gene: 4.

This clonotype was seen repeatedly, ten times or more. At one of its ends the junction is not consistent with the germline gene, which may arise from a read error. V is TRBV5-1 and J is TRBJ1-1, with D unclear. Germline CDR1 SGHRS, CDR2 YFSETQ. CDR3 length equals 12 residues. The DNA of the CDR3 is TGTGCCAGCAGCGGAGGGAACACTGAAGCTTTCTTT. Encoded protein: CASSGGNTEAFF.

The chain employs TRBV7-9 and TRBJ2-3; D is unresolved. This CDR3 is 15 amino acids long. The germline gives CDR1 SEHNR, CDR2 FQNEAQ (reference sequence). Trimming left V 5 bases short and J 5 bases short, with 17 bases between. The CDR3 nucleotides read TGTGCCAGCAGCAGTTCGTGGGATGCACAAGATACGCAGTATTTT. Its translation: CASSSSWDAQDTQYF.

This clonotype has a count of ten or more. The chain has TRBV11-2 and TRBJ2-5, with D perhaps TRBD2 (7 bases). The end of the DNA is better explained by TRBJ2-1, so the J call may be wrong. This CDR3 comprises 14 residues. Germline V gene data show CDR1 as SGHAT and CDR2 as FQNNGV. CDR3 coding DNA: TGTGCCAGCAGCTTAGAGGGAGGGGGGAATGAGCAGTTCTTC. Amino acids: CASSLEGGGNEQFF.

This chain connects TRBV4-3 to TRBJ2-5, with 11 bases lining up with TRBD1. This CDR3 comprises 17 residues. CDR1 LGHNA and CDR2 YSLEER come from the germline V gene. Trimming at V came to 0 bases and at J to 5 bases, leaving 8 bases not matched to a gene. CDR3 in amino acids: CASSQDLRTGGWETQYF. Here the CDR3 DNA reads TGCGCCAGCAGCCAAGATTTAAGGACAGGGGGCTGGGAGACCCAGTACTTC.

This clonotype showed up just a few times. The chain links TRBV20-1 to TRBJ2-5; 11 bases line up with TRBD2. Near its end, the DNA agrees better with TRBJ2-7, so the J call may be wrong. Germline CDR1 DFQATT, CDR2 SNEGSKA (reference sequence). This CDR3 has 14 amino acids. CDR3 sequence (DNA): TGCAGTGCTAGTATACTAGCGGGAGTCTACGAGCAGTACTTC. It yields the protein CSASILAGVYEQYF.

This clonotype was seen only a few times. The chain is built from TRBV7-9 and TRBJ1-4, with unresolved D. This CDR3 is built from 15 residues. Trimming left V 4 bases short and J 8 bases short, with 17 bases between. Per germline, CDR1 SEHNR and CDR2 FQNEAQ (reference sequence). CDR3 DNA sequence: TGTGCCAGCAGCTCCTGGGCCCCGGAGAGGGAAAAACTGTTTTTT. Protein product: CASSSWAPEREKLFF.

This clonotype was counted between two and nine times. V usage is TRBV6-1 and J usage is TRBJ2-6; D gene unclear. The CDR3 runs 14 residues. The germline gives CDR1 MNHNS, CDR2 SASEGT. The ends were cut back, 5 bases at V and 4 bases at J, with 9 bases in the middle. The CDR3 DNA follows: TGTGCCAGCAGTTTCCGGCGGGGGGCCAACGTCCTGACTTTC. Its translation: CASSFRRGANVLTF.

The chain uses TRBV27 and TRBJ1-4; no reliable D call. CDR1 MNHEY and CDR2 SMNVEV come from the germline V gene (reference sequence). V dropped 3 bases and J dropped 7 bases, with 9 bases sitting between them. This CDR3 comprises 13 residues. CDR3: CASSFRFSEKLFF. For the CDR3, the DNA is TGTGCCAGCAGTTTTAGGTTTAGTGAAAAACTGTTTTTT. Drawing the rest from reference TRBV27 and TRBJ1-4, the complete variable domain is EAQVTQNPRYLITVTGKKLTVTCSQNMNHEYMSWYRQDPGLGLRQIYYSMNVEVTDKGDVPEGYKVSRKEKRNFPLILESPSPNQTSLYFCASSFRFSEKLFFGSGTQLSVL.

This clonotype was seen a few times. The V and J genes are TRBV29-1 and TRBJ1-1; TRBD1 might be the D (5 bases). Germline V lookup: CDR1 SQVTM, CDR2 ANQGSEA. This CDR3 has 12 residues. Between the trimmed V and J ends, which lost 7 bases and 1 base, there was a span of 10 bases. The CDR3 sequence is CSAGRQNTEAFF. Written as DNA, the CDR3 is TGCAGCGCGGGACGGCAGAACACTGAAGCTTTCTTT. The whole variable domain, remainder taken from reference TRBV29-1 and TRBJ1-1, is SAVISQKPSRDICQRGTSLTIQCQVDSQVTMMFWYRQQPGQSLTLIATANQGSEATYESGFVIDKFPISRPNLTFSTLTVSNMSPEDSSIYLCSAGRQNTEAFFGQGTRLTVV.

This clonotype came up a few times. The chain joins TRBV5-5 to TRBJ2-2, with 8 bases fitting TRBD2. The germline V gene has CDR1 SGHKS and CDR2 YYEKEE (reference sequence). Germline trimming cut 2 bases from V and 3 bases from J; bases unmatched to any gene: 15. This CDR3 has 19 residues. The DNA of the CDR3 is TGTGCCAGCAGCTTTGTGGGTTCGTCCCTAGCGGGTCACACCGGGGAGCTGTTTTTT. Encoded protein: CASSFVGSSLAGHTGELFF.

The table lists this clonotype with a count of one. The genes are TRBV4-1 and TRBJ2-4; tentative D call: TRBD1 (5 bases). Looked up from germline, CDR1 is MGHRA and CDR2 is YSYEKL. This CDR3 is built from 15 residues. V lost 2 bases and J 4 bases, leaving 12 bases between the germline ends. CDR3 residues: CASSQFYPGKNIQYF. DNA for the CDR3: TGCGCCAGCAGCCAATTTTATCCAGGGAAAAACATTCAGTACTTC.

The chain links TRBV29-1 to TRBJ2-5; D not certain. The V end was cut by 7 bases, the J end by 4 bases, with 16 bases between. From germline, CDR1 is SQVTM and CDR2 ANQGSEA. The CDR3 consists of 13 residues. In DNA, the CDR3 is TGCAGCGCCTCCGGAGAAGCCGGAGAGACCCAGTACTTC. It encodes CSASGEAGETQYF.

This chain uses TRBV20-1 with TRBJ2-2, with D uncertain. The CDR3 has 13 residues. Germline V gives CDR1 DFQATT, CDR2 SNEGSKA (reference sequence). Trimming left V 3 bases short and J 2 bases short, with 7 bases between. The CDR3 protein is CSASGRNTGELFF. The CDR3 region has the DNA TGCAGTGCTAGCGGGCGAAACACCGGGGAGCTGTTTTTT.

The chain uses TRBV2 and TRBJ1-5; D gene ambiguous. CDR3 length: 13 residues. Trimming stripped 8 bases from V and 3 bases from J, with 11 bases between. The germline V gene has CDR1 SNHLY and CDR2 FYNNEI. This CDR3 is CASAAAPNQPQHF. The CDR3 coding sequence is TGTGCCAGCGCGGCAGCTCCCAATCAGCCCCAGCATTTT.

The chain is built from TRBV25-1 and TRBJ1-6; D ambiguous. CDR1 is MGHDK, CDR2 SYGVNS, per germline. The length of the CDR3 is 15 residues. V was pared by 6 bases and J by 9 bases, with 18 bases between. The CDR3 here is CASRASGGNLSPLHF. The CDR3, as DNA: TGTGCCAGCAGGGCTTCCGGTGGGAACCTTTCACCCCTCCACTTT.

The rearrangement joins TRBV6-2 or TRBV6-3 to TRBJ2-1, with TRBD1 matching 7 bases. This CDR3 contains 13 residues. V lost 7 bases, J lost 1 base, and 1 base stayed unmatched. Germline CDR1 reads MNHEY; CDR2 reads SVGEGT. In DNA form, the CDR3 reads TGTGCCAGCACACAGGGGTCCTACAATGAGCAGTTCTTC. Amino acids: CASTQGSYNEQFF.

Turning to this clonotype: The final CDR3 position lacks the conserved phenylalanine or tryptophan, pointing to a likely read error. V and J are TRBV3-1 and TRBJ2-7; D may be TRBD1 or TRBD2 (5 bases each). The CDR3 is made up of 12 amino acids. Germline CDR1 reads LGHDT; CDR2 reads YNNKEL (reference sequence). The CDR3 here is CASSRDGDEQYL. The DNA of the CDR3 is TGTGCCAGCAGCCGGGACGGCGACGAACAGTACCTC.

This rearrangement joins TRBV4-3 to TRBJ2-2; 10 bases are shared with TRBD2. The CDR3 totals 16 residues. The ends lost 6 bases at V and 4 bases at J; junction bases unmatched: 8. Looked up from germline, CDR1 is LGHNA and CDR2 is YSLEER. In DNA form, the CDR3 reads TGCGCCAGCAGTGATGGACTAGCGGCGCTCACCGGGGAGCTGTTTTTT. Protein: CASSDGLAALTGELFF.

This clonotype was recorded once. J is TRBJ2-7 and V is TRBV6-1; D unresolved. Germline CDR1 and CDR2: MNHNS and SASEGT. The V and J ends lost 10 bases and 0 bases respectively, with 16 bases between them. CDR3 length: 14 residues. The CDR3 DNA follows: TGTGCCACCAACCCGGTCAGCAACTCCTACGAGCAGTACTTC. Its protein is CATNPVSNSYEQYF.

The table lists this clonotype with a few counts. J is TRBJ1-2 and V is TRBV6-2 or TRBV6-3; maybe TRBD1 (6 bases). Germline V lookup: CDR1 MNHEY, CDR2 SVGEGT. V lost 10 bases to trimming and J lost 4 bases, with 16 bases between them. The CDR3 is made up of 13 amino acids. CDR3 nucleotide sequence: TGTGCCACCGATGCAGGGGCGTTCTATGGCTACACCTTC. Its translation: CATDAGAFYGYTF.

This clonotype was seen a few times. This chain links TRBV3-1 with TRBJ2-5; D call uncertain. Germline V gene lookup returns CDR1 LGHDT and CDR2 YNNKEL (reference sequence). Trimming took off 4 bases at V and 2 bases at J, with 20 bases between the two ends. The CDR3 consists of 17 residues. CDR3 coding DNA: TGTGCCAGCAGCCCGTCTACCACGAACCTTAATCAAGAGACCCAGTACTTC. The encoded protein is CASSPSTTNLNQETQYF.